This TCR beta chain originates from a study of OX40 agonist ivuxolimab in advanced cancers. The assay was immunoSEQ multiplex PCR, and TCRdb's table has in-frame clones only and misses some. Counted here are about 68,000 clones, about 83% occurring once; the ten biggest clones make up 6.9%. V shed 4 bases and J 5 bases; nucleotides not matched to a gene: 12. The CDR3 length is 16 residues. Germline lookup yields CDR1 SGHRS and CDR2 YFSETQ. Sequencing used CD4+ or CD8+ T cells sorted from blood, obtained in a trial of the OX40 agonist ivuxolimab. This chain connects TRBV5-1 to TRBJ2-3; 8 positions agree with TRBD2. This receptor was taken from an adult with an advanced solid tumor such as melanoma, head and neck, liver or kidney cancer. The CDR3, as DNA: TGCGCCAGCAGCAATCACGGGGGGGCTGTGAGAGATACGCAGTATTTT. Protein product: CASSNHGGAVRDTQYF.